The entry below gives a single T cell receptor (beta chain) sequence along with its context. Its target is not known. TCRdb keeps only in-frame clones here, not all; method: immunoSEQ multiplex PCR. The sample has 55,000 to 90,000 clones, 73% seen once; the top ten hold 5%. Per the germline V gene, CDR1 is ENHRY and CDR2 is SYGVKD. V was clipped by 6 bases and J by 2 bases; unmatched bases: 8. This CDR3 is built from 15 residues. The data stem from a study of vaccination effects on CD4 cells after COVID-19. Pools of viral peptides were used by the ViraFEST assay to expand antigen-specific CD4+ T cells ahead of sequencing. Subsequent to a culture period of about ten days, CD4+ T cells were isolated. Their SARS-CoV-2 infection, verified by PCR, occurred between March and December 2020. HIV-1 Nef peptide pool stimulation served as negative control. A half-medium replacement with IL-2 medium was carried out on days 3 and 7.

This clonotype was obtained from a human donor who had a prior SARS-CoV-2 infection. This chain uses TRBV10-3 with TRBJ1-2; 8 nucleotides line up with TRBD1. The source material was CD4+ T cells from PBMCs cultured with HIV peptides, sampled before COVID-19 vaccination. Indicated subset: HIV-1 Nef peptide pool negative control/reference culture. The CDR3 DNA sequence: TGTGCCATCAGGGGAGGGACAGGCGGGAACTATGGCTACACCTTC. Residues: CAIRGGTGGNYGYTF.